This entry lists 5 T cell receptor beta chains sequenced from one sample in a study of OX40 agonist ivuxolimab in advanced cancers. TCRdb's table, derived via immunoSEQ multiplex PCR, lists solely in-frame clones and lacks some. In the table there are 50,000 to 55,000 clones, roughly 84% of which are singletons. The specimen was CD4+ or CD8+ T cells sorted from blood, collected in a trial of the OX40 agonist ivuxolimab. Receptors originate from an adult with an advanced solid tumor such as melanoma, head and neck, liver or kidney cancer.

The chain combines TRBV7-2 with TRBJ1-2; no clear D. V was trimmed by 1 base and J by 5 bases, leaving 11 bases between them. The CDR3 length is 14 residues. Per germline, CDR1 SGHTA and CDR2 FQGNSA. CDR3 nucleotides: TGTGCCAGCAGCTTAGTGGATACGGGGTATGGCTACACCTTC. It codes for CASSLVDTGYGYTF. Full variable domain (rest looked up from reference TRBV7-2 and TRBJ1-2): GAGVSQSPSNKVTEKGKDVELRCDPISGHTALYWYRQSLGQGLEFLIYFQGNSAPDKSGLPSDRFSAERTGGSVSTLTIQRTQQEDSAVYLCASSLVDTGYGYTFGSGTRLTVV.

J is TRBJ1-2 and V is TRBV27, with TRBD1 as a possible D gene (6 bases). CDR1 is MNHEY, CDR2 SMNVEV, per germline (reference sequence). This CDR3 is 15 amino acids long. The V and J ends lost 3 bases and 2 bases respectively, with 13 bases between them. Written as DNA, the CDR3 is TGTGCCAGCAGTTTGGGCCAGGGGATAAACTATGGCTACACCTTC. Amino acids: CASSLGQGINYGYTF.

The rearrangement joins TRBV5-4 to TRBJ2-7; a possible D gene is TRBD1 (9 bases). The V gene lost 4 bases and the J gene lost 4 bases, with 18 bases spanning the gap. The CDR3 totals 15 residues. From germline, CDR1 is SGHNT and CDR2 YYREEE (reference sequence). In DNA, the CDR3 is TGTGCCAGCAGCCGGGGGGGACAGGGTTTTTACGAGCAGTACTTC. This codes for CASSRGGQGFYEQYF.

V is TRBV19 and J is TRBJ1-1; no clear D gene. The CDR3 runs to 13 residues. CDR1 is LNHDA and CDR2 is SQIVND in the germline V gene (reference sequence). V lost 3 bases and J lost 0, with 5 bases in between. The CDR3 loop reads CASSILLNTEAFF. CDR3 sequence (DNA): TGTGCCAGTAGTATCTTGTTGAACACTGAAGCTTTCTTT.

This chain uses TRBV11-2 with TRBJ2-1, with D perhaps matching TRBD2 (5 bases). The germline gives CDR1 SGHAT, CDR2 FQNNGV. V gave up 4 bases and J gave up 9 bases, with 16 bases separating them. The CDR3 loop spans 14 amino acids. CDR3: CASSSGEYGGEQFF. The CDR3 DNA sequence: TGTGCCAGCAGCTCCGGGGAGTATGGAGGTGAGCAGTTCTTC. Full variable domain (missing parts from reference TRBV11-2 and TRBJ2-1): EAGVAQSPRYKIIEKRQSVAFWCNPISGHATLYWYQQILGQGPKLLIQFQNNGVVDDSQLPKDRFSAERLKGVDSTLKIQPAKLEDSAVYLCASSSGEYGGEQFFGPGTRLTVL.